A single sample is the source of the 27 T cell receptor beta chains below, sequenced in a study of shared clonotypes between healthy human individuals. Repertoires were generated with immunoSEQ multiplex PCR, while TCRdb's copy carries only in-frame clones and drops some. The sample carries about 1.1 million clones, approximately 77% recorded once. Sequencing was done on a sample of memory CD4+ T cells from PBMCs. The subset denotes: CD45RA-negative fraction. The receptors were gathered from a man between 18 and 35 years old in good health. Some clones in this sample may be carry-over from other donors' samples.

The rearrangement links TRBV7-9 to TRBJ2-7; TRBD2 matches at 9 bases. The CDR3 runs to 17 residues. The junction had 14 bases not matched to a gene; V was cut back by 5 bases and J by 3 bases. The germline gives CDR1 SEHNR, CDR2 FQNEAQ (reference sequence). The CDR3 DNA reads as TGTGCCAGCAGCCCTAGGGGGGGGCTAGCGGGGAACTACGAGCAGTACTTC. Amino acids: CASSPRGGLAGNYEQYF.

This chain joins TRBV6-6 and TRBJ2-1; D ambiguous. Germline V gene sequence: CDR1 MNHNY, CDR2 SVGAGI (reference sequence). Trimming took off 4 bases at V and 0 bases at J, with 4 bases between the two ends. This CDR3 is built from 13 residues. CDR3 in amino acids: CASSFSSYNEQFF. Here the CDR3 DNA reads TGTGCCAGCAGTTTTAGCTCCTACAATGAGCAGTTCTTC.

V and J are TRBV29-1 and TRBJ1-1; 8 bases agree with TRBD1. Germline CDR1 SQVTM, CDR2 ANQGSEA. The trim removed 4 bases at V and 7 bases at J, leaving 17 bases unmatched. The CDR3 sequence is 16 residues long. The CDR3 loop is CSVGGQGAPLRVEAFF. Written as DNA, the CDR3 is TGCAGCGTTGGGGGGCAGGGGGCGCCCCTAAGGGTTGAAGCTTTCTTT.

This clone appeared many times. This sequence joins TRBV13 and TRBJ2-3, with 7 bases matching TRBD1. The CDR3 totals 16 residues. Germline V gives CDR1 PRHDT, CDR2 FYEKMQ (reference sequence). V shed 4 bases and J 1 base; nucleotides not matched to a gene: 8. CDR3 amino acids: CASSSKTGVRTDTQYF. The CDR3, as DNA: TGTGCCAGCAGCTCTAAAACAGGGGTACGCACAGATACGCAGTATTTT.

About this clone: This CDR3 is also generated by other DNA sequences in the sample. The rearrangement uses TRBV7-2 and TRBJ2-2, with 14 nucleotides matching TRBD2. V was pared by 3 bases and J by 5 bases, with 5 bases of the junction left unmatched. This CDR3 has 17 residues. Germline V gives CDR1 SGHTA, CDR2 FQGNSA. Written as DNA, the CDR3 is TGTGCCAGCAGCTTCGGACTAGCGGGAGGAGGGACCGGGGAGCTGTTTTTT. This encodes CASSFGLAGGGTGELFF.

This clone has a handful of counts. The CDR3 DNA reads as TGTGCCAGCGGGACCACCTCAGATACGCAGTATTTT. This encodes CASGTTSDTQYF. The V gene is TRBV18, the J gene TRBJ2-3; D tentatively fits TRBD1 or TRBD2 (5 bases each). Germline CDR1 KGHSH, CDR2 LQKENI. Between the trimmed V and J ends, which lost 8 bases and 4 bases, there was a span of 10 bases. CDR3 length equals 12 residues.

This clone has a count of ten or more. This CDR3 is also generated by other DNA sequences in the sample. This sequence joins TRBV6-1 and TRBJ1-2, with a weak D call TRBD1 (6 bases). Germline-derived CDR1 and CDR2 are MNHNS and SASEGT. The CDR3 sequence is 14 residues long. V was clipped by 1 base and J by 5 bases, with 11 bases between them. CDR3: CASSEGTEMYGYTF. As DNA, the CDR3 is TGTGCCAGCAGTGAAGGGACAGAGATGTATGGCTACACCTTC.

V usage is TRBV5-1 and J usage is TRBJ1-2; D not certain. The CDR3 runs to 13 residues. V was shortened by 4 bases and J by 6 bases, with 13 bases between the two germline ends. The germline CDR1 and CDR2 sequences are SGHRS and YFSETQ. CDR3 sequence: CASSPNRRDGYTF. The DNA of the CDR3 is TGCGCCAGCAGCCCTAATAGGAGGGATGGCTACACCTTC.

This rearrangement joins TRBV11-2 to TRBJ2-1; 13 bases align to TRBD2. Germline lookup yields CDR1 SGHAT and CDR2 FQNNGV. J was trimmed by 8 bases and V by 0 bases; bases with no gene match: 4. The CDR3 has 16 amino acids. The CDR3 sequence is CASSLEGLAGRYEQFF. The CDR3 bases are TGTGCCAGCAGCTTAGAGGGACTAGCGGGACGGTATGAGCAGTTCTTC.

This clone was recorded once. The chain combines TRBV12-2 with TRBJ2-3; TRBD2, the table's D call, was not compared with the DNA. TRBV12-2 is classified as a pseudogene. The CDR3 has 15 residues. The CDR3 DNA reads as TGTGCAAGTCGCTTAGTGCTGAGGGAGACAGATACGCAGTATTTT. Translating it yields CASRLVLRETDTQYF.

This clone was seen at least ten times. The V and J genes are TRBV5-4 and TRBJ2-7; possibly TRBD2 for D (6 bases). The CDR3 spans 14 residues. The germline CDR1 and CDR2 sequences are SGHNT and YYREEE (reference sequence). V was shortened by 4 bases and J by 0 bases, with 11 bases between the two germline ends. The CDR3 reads CASSPASDSYEQYF. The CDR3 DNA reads TGTGCCAGCAGCCCGGCTAGCGACTCCTACGAGCAGTACTTC.

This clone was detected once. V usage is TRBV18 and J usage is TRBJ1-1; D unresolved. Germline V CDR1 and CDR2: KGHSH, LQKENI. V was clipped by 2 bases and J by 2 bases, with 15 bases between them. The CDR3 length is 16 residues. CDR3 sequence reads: CASSPFPGRSNTEAFF. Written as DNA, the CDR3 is TGTGCCAGCTCACCATTCCCAGGCCGATCTAACACTGAAGCTTTCTTT.

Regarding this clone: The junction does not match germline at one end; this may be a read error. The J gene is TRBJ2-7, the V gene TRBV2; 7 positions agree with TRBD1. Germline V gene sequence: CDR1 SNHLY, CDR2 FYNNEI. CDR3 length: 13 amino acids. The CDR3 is CAGSESRTGEQYF. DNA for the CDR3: TGTGCCGGCAGTGAAAGTCGGACAGGCGAGCAGTACTTC.

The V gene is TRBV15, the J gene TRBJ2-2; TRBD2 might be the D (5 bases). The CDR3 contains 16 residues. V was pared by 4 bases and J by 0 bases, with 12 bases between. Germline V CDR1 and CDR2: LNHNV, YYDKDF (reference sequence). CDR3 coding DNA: TGTGCCACCAGCATCTTTCGTAGCGCGAACACCGGGGAGCTGTTTTTT. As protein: CATSIFRSANTGELFF.

The CDR3 nucleotides read TGCAGCGTTGCGGCAGGGGGTACCTACGAGCAGTACTTC. Encoded protein: CSVAAGGTYEQYF. This chain links TRBV29-1 with TRBJ2-7, with 7 bases identical to TRBD1. The CDR3 contains 13 residues. J was trimmed by 2 bases and V by 4 bases; bases with no gene match: 5. CDR1 and CDR2 from the germline V gene are SQVTM and ANQGSEA.

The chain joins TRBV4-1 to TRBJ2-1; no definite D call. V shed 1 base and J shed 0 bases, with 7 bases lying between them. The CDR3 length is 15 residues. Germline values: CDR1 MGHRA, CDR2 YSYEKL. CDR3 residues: CASSQVLISYNEQFF. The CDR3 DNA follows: TGCGCCAGCAGCCAAGTTCTCATCTCCTACAATGAGCAGTTCTTC.

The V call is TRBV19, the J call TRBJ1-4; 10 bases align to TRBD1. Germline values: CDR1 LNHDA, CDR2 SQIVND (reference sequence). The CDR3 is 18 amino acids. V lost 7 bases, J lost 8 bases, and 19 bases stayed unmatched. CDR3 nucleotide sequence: TGTGCCAGTAACTCACCGCGGGACAGGGGATCTGGGAGAGAAAAACTGTTTTTT. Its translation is CASNSPRDRGSGREKLFF. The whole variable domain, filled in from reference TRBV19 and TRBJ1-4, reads DGGITQSPKYLFRKEGQNVTLSCEQNLNHDAMYWYRQDPGQGLRLIYYSQIVNDFQKGDIAEGYSVSREKKESFPLTVTSAQKNPTAFYLCASNSPRDRGSGREKLFFGSGTQLSVL.

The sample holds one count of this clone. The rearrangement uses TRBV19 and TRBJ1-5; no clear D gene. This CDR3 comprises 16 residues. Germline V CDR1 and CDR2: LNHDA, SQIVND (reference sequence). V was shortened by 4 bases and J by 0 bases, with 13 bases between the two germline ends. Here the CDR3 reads CASSTQHRYSNQPQHF. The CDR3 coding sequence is TGTGCCAGTAGTACCCAACACCGATATAGCAATCAGCCCCAGCATTTT.

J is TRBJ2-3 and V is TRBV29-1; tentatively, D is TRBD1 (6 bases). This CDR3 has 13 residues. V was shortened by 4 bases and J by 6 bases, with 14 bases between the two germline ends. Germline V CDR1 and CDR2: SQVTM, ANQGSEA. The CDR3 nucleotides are TGCAGCGTTGGTATTCAGGGGCGGGATACGCAGTATTTT. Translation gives CSVGIQGRDTQYF.

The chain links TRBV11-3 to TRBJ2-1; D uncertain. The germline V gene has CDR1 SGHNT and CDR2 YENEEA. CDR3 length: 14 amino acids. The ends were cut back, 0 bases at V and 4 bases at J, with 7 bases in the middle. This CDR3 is CASSLDRWYNEQFF. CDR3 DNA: TGTGCCAGCAGCTTAGATCGTTGGTACAATGAGCAGTTCTTC.

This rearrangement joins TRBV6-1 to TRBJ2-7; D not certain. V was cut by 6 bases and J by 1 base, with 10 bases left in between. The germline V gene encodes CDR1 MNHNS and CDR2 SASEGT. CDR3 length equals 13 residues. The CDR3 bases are TGTGCCAGCAGATATGGGATTTCCTACGAGCAGTACTTC. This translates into CASRYGISYEQYF.

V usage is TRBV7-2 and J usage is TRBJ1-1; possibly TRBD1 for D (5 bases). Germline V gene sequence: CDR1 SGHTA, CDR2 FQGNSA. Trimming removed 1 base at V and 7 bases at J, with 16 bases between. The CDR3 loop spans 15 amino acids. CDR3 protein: CASSLEAGMAYEAFF. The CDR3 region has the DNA TGTGCCAGCAGCTTAGAAGCAGGGATGGCATATGAAGCTTTCTTT.

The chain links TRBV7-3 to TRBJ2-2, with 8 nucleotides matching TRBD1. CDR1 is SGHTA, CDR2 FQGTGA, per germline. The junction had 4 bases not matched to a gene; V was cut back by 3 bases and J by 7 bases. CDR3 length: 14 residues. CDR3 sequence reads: CASSFQGAGGELFF. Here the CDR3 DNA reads TGTGCCAGCAGCTTTCAGGGGGCTGGCGGGGAGCTGTTTTTT.

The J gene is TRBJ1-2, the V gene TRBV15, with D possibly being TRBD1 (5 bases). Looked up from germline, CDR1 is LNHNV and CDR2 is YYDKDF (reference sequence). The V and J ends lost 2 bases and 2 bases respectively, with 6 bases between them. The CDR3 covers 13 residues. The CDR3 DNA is TGTGCCACCAGCAGATGGGACAACTATGGCTACACCTTC. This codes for CATSRWDNYGYTF.

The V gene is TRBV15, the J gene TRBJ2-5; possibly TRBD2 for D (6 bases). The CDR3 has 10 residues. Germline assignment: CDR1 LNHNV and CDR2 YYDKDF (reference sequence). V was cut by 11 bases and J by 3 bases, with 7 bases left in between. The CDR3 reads CAGEEETQYF. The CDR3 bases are TGTGCCGGGGAGGAAGAGACCCAGTACTTC.

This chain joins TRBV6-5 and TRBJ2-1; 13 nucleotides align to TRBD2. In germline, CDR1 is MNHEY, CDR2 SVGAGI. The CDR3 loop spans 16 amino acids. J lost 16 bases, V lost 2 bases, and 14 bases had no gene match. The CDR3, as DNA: TGTGCCAGCAGTTACACCGGGACTAGCGGGATAAACCGTTTTTTCTTC. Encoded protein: CASSYTGTSGINRFFF.

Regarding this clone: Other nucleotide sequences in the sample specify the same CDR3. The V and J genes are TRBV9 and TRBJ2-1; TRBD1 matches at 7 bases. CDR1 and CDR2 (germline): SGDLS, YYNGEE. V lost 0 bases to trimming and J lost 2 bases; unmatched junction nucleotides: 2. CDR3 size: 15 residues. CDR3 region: CASSVGGGTYNEQFF. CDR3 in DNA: TGTGCCAGCAGCGTAGGAGGGGGCACCTACAATGAGCAGTTCTTC. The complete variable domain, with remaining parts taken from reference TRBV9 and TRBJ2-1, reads DSGVTQTPKHLITATGQRVTLRCSPRSGDLSVYWYQQSLDQGLQFLIQYYNGEERAKGNILERFSAQQFPDLHSELNLSSLELGDSALYFCASSVGGGTYNEQFFGPGTRLTVL.